This T cell receptor beta chain came from a study of graft-versus-host responses after intestinal transplantation. The study, taken as a whole, reports: Patients who carried graft-donor T cell macrochimerism also had high graft-versus-host to host-versus-graft clonal ratios in their allografts.

The protocol was immunoSEQ multiplex PCR, while the TCRdb copy is restricted to in-frame clones and leaves out a portion. The sample holds about 100,000 clones, roughly 87% seen once. Trimming took 4 bases from V and 7 from J, leaving 18 bases between them. The CDR3 runs 16 residues. The germline V gene has CDR1 SGHRS and CDR2 YFSETQ. About this clone: The antigen remains unidentified.

V usage is TRBV5-1 and J usage is TRBJ1-6; a possible D gene is TRBD1 (5 bases). The TCR was taken from a human donor who was the organ donor for an intestinal transplant. The material was unstimulated CD4+ T cells sorted from spleen or lymph node cells, obtained before transplant. CDR3: CASSPTAGQRNSPLHF. CDR3 in DNA: TGCGCCAGCAGCCCAACTGCTGGACAAAGGAATTCACCCCTCCACTTT.